These T cell receptor beta chains were read from a single sample in a study of T cell responses to AZD1222 COVID-19 vaccine. Profiled with immunoSEQ multiplex PCR; TCRdb holds only in-frame clones, not every one. The repertoire holds approximately 150,000 clones, with roughly 94% as singletons. The sample consisted of peripheral blood, taken on day 0 of AZD1222 vaccination. The receptor source for this set is an adult in good health. Each CDR3 is given with its conserved first and last residue. A D gene is named only where the DNA matches it firmly. Some rows mark clone size as missing; the rest say once, few, many or name a class of expanded clone.

CDR3 length	V gene	J gene	clone size	D gene	CDR3 protein	CDR3 DNA
16	TRBV5-1	TRBJ1-3	-	-	CASSSSIRSSGNTIYF	TGCGCCAGCAGCTCAAGTATTCGGAGCTCTGGAAACACCATATATTTT
13	TRBV2	TRBJ1-2	once	TRBD1	CASRDRSLYGYTF	TGTGCCAGCAGGGACAGGAGCCTCTATGGCTACACCTTC
16	TRBV6-4	TRBJ2-1	-	TRBD2	CASSDFSGRANNEQFF	TGTGCCAGCAGTGATTTTAGCGGGAGGGCCAACAATGAGCAGTTCTTC
13	TRBV24-1	TRBJ2-5	-	-	CATSGQGIETQYF	TGTGCCACCTCTGGGCAGGGGATAGAGACCCAGTACTTC
13	TRBV6-5	TRBJ1-2	once	-	CASSSDSDYGYTF	TGTGCCAGCAGTTCCGACAGTGACTATGGCTACACCTTC
18	TRBV7-9	TRBJ2-6	-	-	CASRHTSGTRAGANVLTF	TGTGCCAGCAGGCACACCTCCGGGACACGGGCTGGGGCCAACGTCCTGACTTTC
14	TRBV6-1	TRBJ1-5	-	-	CASSDLREAQPQHF	TGTGCCAGCAGTGATCTTCGGGAGGCTCAGCCCCAGCATTTT
18	TRBV6-2/TRBV6-3	TRBJ2-3	-	TRBD2	CASSKAGRAGGRTDTQYF	TGTGCCAGCAGTAAGGCGGGCCGAGCGGGAGGACGCACAGATACGCAGTATTTT
15	TRBV7-6	TRBJ2-3	once	TRBD1	CASSSTGDSSDTQYF	TGTGCCAGCAGCTCAACTGGGGACAGTTCAGATACGCAGTATTTT
15	TRBV6-1	TRBJ2-1	-	-	CASSSEGRSHDEQFF	TGTGCCAGCAGTTCCGAGGGTCGGTCCCATGATGAGCAGTTCTTC
15	TRBV6-5	TRBJ2-1	-	-	CASSYYTSSYNEQFF	TGTGCCAGCAGTTATTATACGAGCTCCTACAATGAGCAGTTCTTC
13	TRBV6-5	TRBJ2-3	-	-	CASRGTSTDTQYF	TGTGCCAGCAGGGGTACTAGCACAGATACGCAGTATTTT
13	TRBV2	TRBJ1-6	-	-	CASSDRGNSPLHF	TGTGCCAGCAGTGACAGGGGAAATTCACCCCTCCACTTT
15	TRBV4-2	TRBJ2-5	-	-	CASSQESAAIRTQYF	TGTGCCAGCAGCCAAGAAAGCGCAGCGATACGGACCCAGTACTTC
16	TRBV19	TRBJ2-3	-	TRBD2	CASSNPTSGMGDTQYF	TGTGCCAGTAGTAACCCGACTAGCGGGATGGGAGATACGCAGTATTTT
15	TRBV27	TRBJ2-5	-	-	CASSLFLGGRETQYF	TGTGCCAGCAGTTTATTTTTAGGGGGTAGAGAGACCCAGTACTTC
18	TRBV5-8	TRBJ1-6	few	TRBD1	CASSTGTGVFAYNSPLHF	TGTGCCAGCAGCACCGGGACAGGGGTTTTCGCCTATAATTCACCCCTCCACTTT
14	TRBV19	TRBJ1-1	-	-	CASSIGNGGTEAFF	TGTGCCAGTAGTATCGGTAATGGGGGCACTGAAGCTTTCTTT
15	TRBV15	TRBJ1-6	-	-	CATSRDDSYNSPLHF	TGTGCCACCAGCAGAGATGACAGCTATAATTCACCCCTCCACTTT
14	TRBV7-2	TRBJ1-3	-	-	CASSFRESGNTIYF	TGTGCCAGCAGCTTCAGGGAGTCGGGAAACACCATATATTTT
18	TRBV7-9	TRBJ1-5	-	TRBD1	CASSLDKTGTAEHQPQHF	TGTGCCAGCAGCTTAGATAAAACCGGGACAGCAGAACATCAGCCCCAGCATTTT
12	TRBV29-1	TRBJ1-1	once	-	CSVLDHNLGAFF	TGCAGCGTGCTGGACCATAATCTAGGAGCTTTCTTT
15	TRBV25-1	TRBJ1-1	-	-	CASSEKGALNTEAFF	TGTGCCAGCAGTGAAAAGGGAGCCTTGAACACTGAAGCTTTCTTT
22	TRBV6-2/TRBV6-3	TRBJ2-4	-	TRBD2	CASSLGVAGGPILHAAKNIQYF	TGTGCCAGCAGCCTGGGGGTAGCGGGAGGGCCGATTCTTCATGCGGCCAAAAACATTCAGTACTTC
16	TRBV4-3	TRBJ2-2	-	TRBD1	CASSHSRGLDTGELFF	TGCGCCAGCAGCCACAGCAGGGGGCTGGACACCGGGGAGCTGTTTTTT
14	TRBV7-9	TRBJ2-1	-	-	CASILGPTYNEQFF	TGTGCCAGTATTCTAGGGCCAACCTACAATGAGCAGTTCTTC
14	TRBV7-2	TRBJ1-4	once	-	CASSLVGSREKLFF	TGTGCCAGCAGCTTAGTAGGGTCGAGGGAAAAACTGTTTTTT
14	TRBV27	TRBJ2-2	-	TRBD1	CASRRQGATGELFF	TGTGCCAGCAGGAGGCAGGGGGCAACCGGGGAGCTGTTTTTT
14	TRBV7-9	TRBJ1-2	-	-	CASSFSVEYYGYTF	TGTGCCAGCAGCTTTTCAGTTGAATACTATGGCTACACCTTC
13	TRBV28	TRBJ2-1	-	-	CASEQLGRDEQFF	TGTGCCAGCGAGCAGCTCGGTAGGGATGAGCAGTTCTTC
11	TRBV12-3/TRBV12-4	TRBJ2-3	-	-	CASSPMVDTYF	TGTGCCAGCAGTCCCATGGTGGACACGTATTTT
20	TRBV3-1/TRBV3-2	TRBJ2-6	-	TRBD2	CASSQGLLAGGFGGANVLTF	TGTGCCAGCAGCCAAGGGCTACTAGCGGGAGGATTCGGTGGGGCCAACGTCCTGACTTTC